This TCR beta chain was captured by sequencing in a study of shared clonotypes between healthy human individuals (dated by TCRdb to the early 2020s). With regard to the full study: The cohort comprised a couple of women and a few men aged 18 to 49 years. Blood TCR repertoires of 5 or 6 healthy adults were deeply sequenced to estimate repertoire size and the extent of clonotype sharing between individuals. To increase sequencing depth and limit assay-specific biases, TCR repertoire library preparation and sequencing were carried out by different laboratories using diverse techniques. Leukapheresis yielded between about 0.94 and 10 billion PBMCs per donor. Broader findings and caveats from the paper: Because the study included only a small number of donors, the genetic and exposure-history diversity represented was limited. Sampling was restricted to blood, and TCR repertoires in tissues likely differ from the TCR repertoires found in blood. Based on pairwise subsampling, the degree of clonotype sharing among donors was expected to be affected by sequencing depth.

The donors were healthy, HIV-negative adults with no recently reported acute infections or vaccinations. Every donor was a Caucasian adult residing in Nashville, Tennessee, USA. For unsorted samples, 90 million or so PBMCs were counted, and genomic DNA was extracted using the QIAamp DNA Blood Mini kit. After blood collection by leukapheresis, PBMCs were isolated using Ficoll-Histopaque density gradient centrifugation and then cryopreserved in the vapor phase of liquid nitrogen. TCR CDR3 regions were amplified from genomic DNA by multiplex PCR using the deep immunoSEQ assay. Extracted genomic DNA from each cell subset was distributed evenly across all wells of several immunoSEQ 96-well plates, and each plate was treated as a replicate. For unsorted PBMC, 250 to 300 ng genomic DNA, equal to about 29,000 T cell genomes, was loaded into each replicate PCR. Genomic DNA from unsorted PBMC was sequenced over ten immunoSEQ deep assay plates. Purified libraries were quantified with a Qubit 3.0 fluorometer, sized on a Bioanalyzer 2100, and re-quantified with the KAPA Library Quantification kit. Every immunoSEQ 96-well plate was sequenced on a dedicated single-read 150-cycle Illumina NextSeq 550 flow cell. Regarding the original processing steps: Because the immunoSEQ output included only junctional sequences and no quality scores, the filtering could not be the same as the filtering used for full-length reads. Sequences were annotated with PyIR, a Python wrapper for IgBLAST v1.9, and V/J genes and CDR3 were assigned using IMGT germline references. Reads were removed for weak V/J assignments (E-value above 1e-6), missing CDR3, stop codons, out-of-frame junctions, or ambiguous translated residues. A V3J clonotype was defined by an identical inferred V gene, J gene, and CDR3 amino acid sequence. Percentage overlap between repertoires was calculated by dividing the number of shared unique clonotypes by the size of the smaller repertoire. Three approaches were used to assess repertoire richness: RTK rarefaction, the Chao1 estimator, and Recon v2.1 estimates of unobserved clonotypes. Held by TCRdb, this immuneACCESS table contains in-frame sequences only and omits some clones. Under half of the omission traces to an unresolved V gene where checked; the cause of the rest is unknown. V and J calls and clone size are as listed in that table; D and trimming were resolved from the DNA. Counted in this sample were about 510,000 clones; about 79% of them appeared once. Jointly, the top ten make up around 13% of the sample.

In the case of this clone: Its antigen has not been determined. No per-base quality is available; no much larger clone lies one base away.

Material for sequencing was PBMCs. The source is a woman aged 40 to 50 in good health. Some clones in this sample may be carry-over from other donors' samples.

The nucleotide sequence reads TGTGCCAGCAGTTGGCAGGAAGTGGGAGACTACGAGCAGTACTTC. Translated, this is CASSWQEVGDYEQYF. The chain couples TRBV27 to TRBJ2-7; the best D guess is TRBD2, with 5 bases matching. Trimming at the junction amounts to 4 bases on V and 3 bases on J, and the germline ends lie 16 bases apart. According to the germline V gene (reference sequence), CDR1 reads MNHEY and CDR2 reads SMNVEV. Spanning cysteine to phenylalanine, the CDR3 consists of 15 amino acids. The kept DNA is CDR3 alone, 45 bases in frame from the first base.